These 10 T cell receptor beta chains were all obtained from the same sample, sequenced in a study of blood T cell repertoires in COVID-19. TCRdb's table, derived via immunoSEQ multiplex PCR, lists solely in-frame clones and lacks some. The sample lists 250,000 or so clones; roughly 88% were seen once. The sequenced sample was peripheral blood. The source of these receptors is a woman in her 30s with COVID-19, enrolled during active disease.

Here the CDR3 reads CATSDLDGGPSGEETQYF. In DNA form, the CDR3 reads TGTGCCACCAGTGATTTGGATGGAGGGCCGAGCGGTGAGGAGACCCAGTACTTC. The chain recombines TRBV24-1 with TRBJ2-5; D perhaps matches TRBD2 (6 bases). The germline V and J ends were trimmed by 0 bases and 5 bases, with 21 bases remaining between them. This CDR3 is built from 18 residues. Germline CDR1 and CDR2: KGHDR and SFDVKD.

V and J are TRBV6-2 or TRBV6-3 and TRBJ1-3; 8 bases fit TRBD1. This CDR3 is built from 16 residues. After removal of 5 bases from V and 0 bases from J, the junction contained 6 bases not matched to a gene. Germline V gene sequence: CDR1 MNHEY, CDR2 SVGEGT. The CDR3 reads CASSEPTGASGNTIYF. CDR3 sequence (DNA): TGTGCCAGCAGTGAGCCGACAGGGGCCTCTGGAAACACCATATATTTT.

The chain carries TRBV19 and TRBJ1-1, with D possibly being TRBD1 (5 bases). This CDR3 comprises 12 residues. Trimming stripped 3 bases from V and 8 bases from J, with 10 bases between. Per germline, CDR1 LNHDA and CDR2 SQIVND (reference sequence). DNA of the CDR3: TGTGCCAGTAGTATCCCCCAGGGAGAAGCTTTCTTT. It encodes CASSIPQGEAFF.

The chain links TRBV7-9 to TRBJ2-2, with 9 nucleotides matching TRBD2. The CDR3 sequence is 18 residues long. J was trimmed by 4 bases and V by 5 bases; bases with no gene match: 14. Germline V gene data show CDR1 as SEHNR and CDR2 as FQNEAQ (reference sequence). The CDR3 DNA reads TGTGCCAGCAGCCACCCGTGGGTAGCGGGGGTAGCCACCGGGGAGCTGTTTTTT. It translates to CASSHPWVAGVATGELFF.

The chain has TRBV15 and TRBJ2-7; no clear D gene. Germline assignment: CDR1 LNHNV and CDR2 YYDKDF (reference sequence). With 4 bases removed from V and 5 bases from J, the gap between germline ends came to 3 bases. This CDR3 is built from 10 residues. The CDR3 sequence: CATSNNEQYV. CDR3 sequence (DNA): TGTGCCACCAGCAACAACGAGCAGTACGTC.

The chain carries TRBV10-3 and TRBJ1-2; 7 positions match TRBD1. The CDR3 has 16 residues. J was trimmed by 3 bases and V by 4 bases; bases with no gene match: 11. Germline-derived CDR1 and CDR2 are ENHRY and SYGVKD. For the CDR3, the DNA is TGTGCCATCAGTGGCCGAGCGAGGGGGCGCGACTATGGCTACACCTTC. Translation gives CAISGRARGRDYGYTF.

The V and J genes are TRBV9 and TRBJ2-5; no clear D. Germline assignment: CDR1 SGDLS and CDR2 YYNGEE. Trimming shortened V by 0 bases and J by 4 bases, and 7 bases separated the two germline ends. CDR3 length equals 13 residues. The CDR3 nucleotides are TGTGCCAGCAGCGTAGATTGGAGAGAGACCCAGTACTTC. It is translated as CASSVDWRETQYF.

V and J are TRBV18 and TRBJ1-1, with D perhaps TRBD1 (5 bases). The germline CDR1 and CDR2 sequences are KGHSH and LQKENI. The CDR3 runs 15 residues. V gave up 3 bases and J gave up 0 bases, with 11 bases separating them. The CDR3 loop reads CASSPRGEMNTEAFF. The CDR3 DNA sequence: TGTGCCAGCTCACCCCGGGGGGAGATGAACACTGAAGCTTTCTTT.

The chain recombines TRBV19 with TRBJ2-1; 13 positions match TRBD2. V lost 9 bases, J lost 5 bases, and 7 bases stayed unmatched. In germline, CDR1 is LNHDA, CDR2 SQIVND (reference sequence). The CDR3 runs to 15 residues. CDR3 sequence reads: CASGTSGTANNEQFF. The CDR3 DNA sequence: TGTGCCAGCGGGACTAGCGGGACGGCAAACAATGAGCAGTTCTTC.

This clone was counted a few times. This chain connects TRBV7-2 to TRBJ2-3, with 10 bases fitting TRBD2. CDR1 and CDR2 (germline): SGHTA, FQGNSA. Unmatched junction bases numbered 9, after V lost 0 bases and J lost 0 bases. The CDR3 is 19 amino acids. The CDR3, as DNA: TGTGCCAGCAGCTTAGCCAGTGTTCTACTAGCGGGGAGCACAGATACGCAGTATTTT. Translated: CASSLASVLLAGSTDTQYF.